This TCR beta chain was retrieved from a study of blood T cells in healthy people across ages. This clonotype was seen more than once but under ten times. The antigen is unknown. All donors came from Russia, were Caucasian and healthy, and spanned ages roughly 6 to 100. The CDR3 spans 13 residues. Germline CDR1 DFQATT, CDR2 SNEGSKA (reference sequence). The germline V and J ends were trimmed by 6 bases and 0 bases, with 11 bases remaining between them. Study results and caveats: CMV status of donors was unknown, possibly confounding expanded clonotype changes.

The use of a sample-barcoded 5' primer and a J-beta primer mix characterized a second PCR of roughly 6 to 11 cycles. Each cDNA molecule carried a tag from a template-switch adaptor that contained 12 random nucleotides. A minimum of 3 million CDR3-containing paired-end reads was obtained for each sample. MiXCR, applied by TCRdb to the 5' RACE reads, yields one record per CDR3 protein. The table lists approximately 800,000 distinct CDR3 sequences, 35% to 50% of them singletons. Source material: blood. This sequence was found in a man older than 75 in good health. This sequence joins TRBV20-1 and TRBJ2-5; D perhaps matches TRBD1 (6 bases). The CDR3 reads CSALDRYQETQYF. DNA for the CDR3: TGCAGTGCACTTGACAGGTACCAAGAGACCCAGTACTTC.